The 19 T cell receptor beta chains reported below all come from one sample, sequenced in a study of blood T cell repertoires in COVID-19. Data came from immunoSEQ multiplex PCR; TCRdb stores just in-frame clones and leaves some out. The sample gives 65,000 to 80,000 clones, roughly 88% of which show up once; less than 2.5% is in the top ten. The sequenced sample was peripheral blood. The receptor source for this set is a man younger than 40 with acute or convalescent COVID-19.

The V gene is TRBV24-1, the J gene TRBJ2-1; D not certain. The ends were cut back, 7 bases at V and 3 bases at J, with 3 bases in the middle. This CDR3 is 11 amino acids long. Per the germline V gene, CDR1 is KGHDR and CDR2 is SFDVKD. CDR3 protein: CATSFYNEQFF. CDR3 DNA sequence: TGTGCCACCAGCTTCTACAATGAGCAGTTCTTC.

This chain joins TRBV27 and TRBJ2-3, with a weak D call TRBD2 (6 bases). Germline CDR1 reads MNHEY; CDR2 reads SMNVEV (reference sequence). CDR3 length: 14 amino acids. Between the trimmed V and J ends, which lost 7 bases and 5 bases, there was a span of 16 bases. This CDR3 reads CASTRRDALDTQYF. CDR3 DNA sequence: TGTGCCAGCACGAGGCGGGACGCTTTAGATACGCAGTATTTT.

This clone was counted a few times. V is TRBV10-1 and J is TRBJ2-3, with a weak D call TRBD1 (7 bases). The V gene lost 5 bases and the J gene lost 3 bases, with 12 bases spanning the gap. The CDR3 totals 14 residues. Germline values: CDR1 WNHNN, CDR2 SYGVQD (reference sequence). As DNA, the CDR3 is TGCGCCAGCAGTTCGACAGGGACTACAGATACGCAGTATTTT. Its protein product is CASSSTGTTDTQYF.

V and J are TRBV7-8 and TRBJ2-5; possible D gene TRBD1, 6 bases. CDR1 SGHVS and CDR2 FQNEAQ come from the germline V gene. The V end lost 5 bases, the J end lost 2 bases, and 15 bases lay between the germline ends. This CDR3 is built from 15 residues. In DNA, the CDR3 is TGTGCCAGCAGCATACTACGGACAGTTCAAGAGACCCAGTACTTC. Its translation is CASSILRTVQETQYF.

The chain recombines TRBV29-1 with TRBJ2-1, with a possible D match to TRBD2 (6 bases). From germline, CDR1 is SQVTM and CDR2 ANQGSEA. Trimming pared 8 bases from V and 5 bases from J, leaving 13 bases between. This CDR3 has 12 amino acids. The CDR3 is CSTRRGNNEQFF. The CDR3 DNA follows: TGCAGCACCCGGAGGGGTAACAATGAGCAGTTCTTC.

The chain recombines TRBV6-6 with TRBJ1-1; D might be TRBD1 (5 bases). This CDR3 is 13 amino acids long. Trimming cost V 6 bases and J 0 bases, with 8 bases left between them. The germline gives CDR1 MNHNY, CDR2 SVGAGI (reference sequence). The CDR3: CASRTTVNTEAFF. The CDR3 DNA reads as TGTGCCAGCAGGACGACAGTGAACACTGAAGCTTTCTTT.

The V and J genes are TRBV3-1 (or the pseudogene TRBV3-2) and TRBJ1-1; no firm D call. The CDR3 covers 14 residues. Trimming shortened V by 2 bases and J by 1 base, and 8 bases separated the two germline ends. Germline V lookup: CDR1 LGHDT, CDR2 YNNKEL (reference sequence). In DNA form, the CDR3 reads TGTGCCAGCAGCCAACCATCCAGGAACACTGAAGCTTTCTTT. As protein: CASSQPSRNTEAFF.

V usage is TRBV25-1 and J usage is TRBJ1-6; 7 bases align to TRBD1. Germline V gene sequence: CDR1 MGHDK, CDR2 SYGVNS. V lost 6 bases and J lost 5; bases outside the gene matches: 7. This CDR3 has 15 amino acids. CDR3: CASRSGGQNNSPLHF. CDR3 sequence (DNA): TGTGCCAGCAGATCTGGGGGACAGAATAATTCACCCCTCCACTTT.

In this sample, this clone turned up a few times. Sequence at one end of the junction differs from germline and may be a read error. The gene calls are TRBV19 and TRBJ1-5; D gene unclear. There are 15 residues in the CDR3. In germline, CDR1 is LNHDA, CDR2 SQIVND (reference sequence). CDR3 nucleotide sequence: TGTGCCAGTAGTCCATACTACCTTAGCCATCAGCCCCAGCATTTT. It yields the protein CASSPYYLSHQPQHF.

The chain carries TRBV5-4 and TRBJ1-1; the D is unclear. The CDR3 totals 15 residues. Trimming shortened V by 4 bases and J by 1 base, and 14 bases separated the two germline ends. In germline, CDR1 is SGHNT, CDR2 YYREEE (reference sequence). The CDR3 loop reads CASSGAGVSNTEAFF. The CDR3 DNA sequence: TGTGCCAGCAGCGGAGCCGGGGTCTCGAACACTGAAGCTTTCTTT.

J is TRBJ2-1 and V is TRBV11-2; 7 bases fit TRBD2. Germline CDR1 SGHAT, CDR2 FQNNGV. V shed 3 bases and J 6 bases; nucleotides not matched to a gene: 8. The length of the CDR3 is 15 residues. The CDR3 bases are TGTGCCAGCAGCTTGGAAGCGGGGATCCGCAATGAGCAGTTCTTC. It specifies CASSLEAGIRNEQFF.

This clone came up once. The genes are TRBV19 and TRBJ2-1; TRBD2 matches 9 bases. The germline V gene encodes CDR1 LNHDA and CDR2 SQIVND (reference sequence). Trimming at V came to 4 bases and at J to 0 bases, leaving 7 bases not matched to a gene. The CDR3 runs to 17 residues. CDR3 residues: CASSRRSSGDSYNEQFF. The CDR3 DNA is TGTGCCAGTAGTAGACGATCTAGCGGGGACTCCTACAATGAGCAGTTCTTC. The entire variable domain, with the rest obtained from reference TRBV19 and TRBJ2-1, is as follows: DGGITQSPKYLFRKEGQNVTLSCEQNLNHDAMYWYRQDPGQGLRLIYYSQIVNDFQKGDIAEGYSVSREKKESFPLTVTSAQKNPTAFYLCASSRRSSGDSYNEQFFGPGTRLTVL.

This sequence joins TRBV3-1 (or the pseudogene TRBV3-2) and TRBJ2-3; TRBD2 agrees at 9 bases. J lost 6 bases, V lost 0 bases, and 4 bases had no gene match. The length of the CDR3 is 15 residues. The germline V gene encodes CDR1 LGHDT and CDR2 YNNKEL (reference sequence). The CDR3, as DNA: TGTGCCAGCAGCCAAGAAGCGGGAGGTGTTGATACGCAGTATTTT. It yields the protein CASSQEAGGVDTQYF.

The V gene is TRBV7-9, the J gene TRBJ1-3, with 8 bases fitting TRBD1. Germline V gives CDR1 SEHNR, CDR2 FQNEAQ (reference sequence). V dropped 5 bases and J dropped 1; count of bases not matched to a gene: 7. The CDR3 extends over 16 amino acids. CDR3 nucleotides: TGTGCCAGCAGCACGCGACAGGGGACTTCTGGAAACACCATATATTTT. It yields the protein CASSTRQGTSGNTIYF.

The CDR3 DNA reads as TGTGCCAGTAGCGTACAGGGGGTTTACGAGCAGTACTTC. Translation gives CASSVQGVYEQYF. The chain links TRBV19 to TRBJ2-7; 8 bases agree with TRBD1. The CDR3 is made up of 13 amino acids. The V and J ends lost 6 bases and 4 bases, in that order; junction bases with no gene match: 5. Germline CDR1 and CDR2: LNHDA and SQIVND (reference sequence).

The genes are TRBV6-6 and TRBJ2-3, with D hard to call. Germline V CDR1 and CDR2: MNHNY, SVGAGI (reference sequence). V lost 6 bases, J lost 1 base, and 5 bases lay in between. The length of the CDR3 is 12 residues. The CDR3 sequence: CASRLRTDTQYF. The CDR3 nucleotides are TGTGCCAGCAGACTGCGCACAGATACGCAGTATTTT.

The CDR3 loop reads CASRPQGNQPQHF. In nucleotides, the CDR3 is TGTGCCAGCAGACCTCAGGGAAATCAGCCCCAGCATTTT. The chain joins TRBV6-5 to TRBJ1-5; possible D gene TRBD1, 5 bases. The CDR3 covers 13 residues. CDR1 and CDR2 (germline): MNHEY, SVGAGI. V lost 6 bases and J 4 bases, leaving 10 bases between the germline ends.

The gene calls are TRBV5-1 and TRBJ1-4; TRBD1 agrees at 8 bases. Germline V CDR1 and CDR2: SGHRS, YFSETQ. The V gene end was trimmed by 4 bases and the J gene end by 6 bases; junction bases not matched to a gene: 5. This CDR3 is built from 14 residues. The CDR3 here is CASSVQGADEKLFF. CDR3 in DNA: TGCGCCAGCAGCGTCCAGGGGGCCGATGAAAAACTGTTTTTT. Together with reference TRBV5-1 and TRBJ1-4, the CDR3 gives the full variable domain: KAGVTQTPRYLIKTRGQQVTLSCSPISGHRSVSWYQQTPGQGLQFLFEYFSETQRNKGNFPGRFSGRQFSNSRSEMNVSTLELGDSALYLCASSVQGADEKLFFGSGTQLSVL.

This rearrangement joins TRBV6-2 or TRBV6-3 to TRBJ1-5, with a possible D match to TRBD1 (5 bases). V lost 5 bases and J 3 bases, leaving 14 bases between the germline ends. The germline CDR1 and CDR2 sequences are MNHEY and SVGEGT. CDR3 size: 15 residues. The CDR3 protein is CASSKRGEVNQPQHF. DNA for the CDR3: TGTGCCAGCAGTAAACGGGGGGAGGTCAATCAGCCCCAGCATTTT.